This T cell receptor beta chain was profiled in a study of blood T cell repertoires in COVID-19. Study-wide context: There were acute and convalescent COVID-19 samples, and they came from the United States, Italy and Spain. PBMCs, B-cell-depleted T cells, or T cells were the source of the cDNA or gDNA that made up the material.

The Seattle patients joined while their infection was active and were tracked longitudinally afterward. The J segment lost 8 bases and the V segment lost 5 bases, leaving 8 bases of the junction unmatched. The V gene's germline CDR1 is SNHLY and CDR2 FYNNEI. The CDR3 has 14 residues. In the source study's methods: The assay estimated nucleated cells by amplifying reference gene primers. Here immunoSEQ multiplex PCR was the method, and the copy in TCRdb shows in-frame clones only, minus some. That table is the source of V, J and clone size, and D and trimming were worked out from the DNA. The sample records 250,000 to 350,000 clones, 84% being singletons. The table lists this clone with a count of one.

The clonotype comes from a person aged 65 to 85 with COVID-19, enrolled during active disease. The rearrangement joins TRBV2 to TRBJ2-1, with TRBD2 identical over 8 bases. The source material was peripheral blood. The CDR3 coding sequence is TGTGCCAGCAGTAGAACCCGGGGGGGTTATGAGCAGTTCTTC. As protein: CASSRTRGGYEQFF.